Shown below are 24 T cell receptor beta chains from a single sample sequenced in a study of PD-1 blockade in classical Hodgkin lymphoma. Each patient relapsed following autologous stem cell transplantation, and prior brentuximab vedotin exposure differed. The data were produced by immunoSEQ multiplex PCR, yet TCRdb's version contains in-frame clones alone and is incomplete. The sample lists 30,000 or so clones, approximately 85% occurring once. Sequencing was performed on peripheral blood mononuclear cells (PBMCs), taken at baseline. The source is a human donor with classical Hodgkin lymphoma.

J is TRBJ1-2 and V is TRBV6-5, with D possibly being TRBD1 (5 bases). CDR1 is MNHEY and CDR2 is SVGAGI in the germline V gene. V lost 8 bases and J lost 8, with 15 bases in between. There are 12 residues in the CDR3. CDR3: CASGAGTRGYTF. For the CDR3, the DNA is TGTGCCAGCGGGGCGGGGACCAGGGGCTACACCTTC.

Here the CDR3 DNA reads TGTGCCAGCCTTAGCTCGGCCTACAATGAGCAGTTCTTC. Amino acid sequence: CASLSSAYNEQFF. The chain employs TRBV7-2 and TRBJ2-1; no clear D gene. V was clipped by 8 bases and J by 2 bases, with 10 bases between them. The germline V gene encodes CDR1 SGHTA and CDR2 FQGNSA. CDR3 length: 13 amino acids.

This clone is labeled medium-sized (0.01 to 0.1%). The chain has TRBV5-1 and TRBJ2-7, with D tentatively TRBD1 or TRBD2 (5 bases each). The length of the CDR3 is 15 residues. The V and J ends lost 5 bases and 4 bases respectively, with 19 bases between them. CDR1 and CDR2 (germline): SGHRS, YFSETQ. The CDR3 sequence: CASSQGPGHQYEQYF. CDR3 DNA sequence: TGCGCCAGCAGTCAGGGACCCGGTCACCAATACGAGCAGTACTTC.

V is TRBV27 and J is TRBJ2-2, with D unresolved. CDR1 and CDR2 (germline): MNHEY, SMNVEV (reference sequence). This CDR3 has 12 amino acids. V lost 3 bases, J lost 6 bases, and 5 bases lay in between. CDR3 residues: CASSFYPGELFF. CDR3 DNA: TGTGCCAGCAGTTTTTACCCCGGGGAGCTGTTTTTT.

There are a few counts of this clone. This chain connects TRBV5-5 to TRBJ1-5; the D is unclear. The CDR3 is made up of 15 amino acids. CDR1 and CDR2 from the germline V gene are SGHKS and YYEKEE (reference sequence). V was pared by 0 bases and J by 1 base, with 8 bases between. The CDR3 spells CASSLGPLSNQPQHF. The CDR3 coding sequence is TGTGCCAGCAGCTTGGGGCCGTTAAGCAATCAGCCCCAGCATTTT.

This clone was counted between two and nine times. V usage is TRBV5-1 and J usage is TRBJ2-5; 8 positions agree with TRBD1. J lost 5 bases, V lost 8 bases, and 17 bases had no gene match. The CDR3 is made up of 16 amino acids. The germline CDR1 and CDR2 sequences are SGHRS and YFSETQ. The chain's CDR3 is CASSPTSDRVEETQYF. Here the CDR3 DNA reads TGCGCCAGTTCACCCACTTCGGACAGGGTGGAGGAGACCCAGTACTTC.

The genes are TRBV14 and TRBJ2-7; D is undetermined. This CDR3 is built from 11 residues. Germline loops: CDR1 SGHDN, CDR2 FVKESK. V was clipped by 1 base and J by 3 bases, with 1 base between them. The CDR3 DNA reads TGTGCCAGCAGCCAAGGCTACGAGCAGTACTTC. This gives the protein CASSQGYEQYF.

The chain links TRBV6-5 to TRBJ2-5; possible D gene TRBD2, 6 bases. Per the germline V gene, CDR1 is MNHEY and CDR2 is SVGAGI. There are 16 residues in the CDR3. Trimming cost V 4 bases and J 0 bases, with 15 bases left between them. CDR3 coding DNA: TGTGCCAGCAGTTCTAGCGAGCTCCTGTACCAAGAGACCCAGTACTTC. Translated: CASSSSELLYQETQYF.

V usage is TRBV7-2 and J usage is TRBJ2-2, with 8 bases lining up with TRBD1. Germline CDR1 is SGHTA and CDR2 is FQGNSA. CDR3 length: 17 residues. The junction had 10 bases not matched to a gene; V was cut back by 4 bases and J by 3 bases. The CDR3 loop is CASSSLGQGAYTGELFF. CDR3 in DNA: TGTGCCAGCAGCTCCCTGGGGCAGGGGGCCTACACCGGGGAGCTGTTTTTT.

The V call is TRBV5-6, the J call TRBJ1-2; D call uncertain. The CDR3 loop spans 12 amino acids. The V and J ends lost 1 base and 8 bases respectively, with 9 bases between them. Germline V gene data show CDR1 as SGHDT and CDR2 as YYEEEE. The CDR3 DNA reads TGTGCCAGCAGCTTGTGGGGAGACGGCTACACCTTC. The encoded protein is CASSLWGDGYTF. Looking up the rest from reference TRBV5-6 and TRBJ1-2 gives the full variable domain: DAGVTQSPTHLIKTRGQQVTLRCSPKSGHDTVSWYQQALGQGPQFIFQYYEEEERQRGNFPDRFSGHQFPNYSSELNVNALLLGDSALYLCASSLWGDGYTFGSGTRLTVV.

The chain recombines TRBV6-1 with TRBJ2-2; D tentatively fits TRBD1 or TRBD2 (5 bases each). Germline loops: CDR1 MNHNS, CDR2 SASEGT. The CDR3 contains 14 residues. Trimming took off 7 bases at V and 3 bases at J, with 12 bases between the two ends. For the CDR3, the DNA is TGTGCCAGCACGGGCCAGGGAGACACCGGGGAGCTGTTTTTT. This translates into CASTGQGDTGELFF.

This CDR3 reads CASSLALTGEVEKLFF. The CDR3 DNA reads TGTGCCAGCAGCTTAGCCCTGACAGGGGAGGTTGAAAAACTGTTTTTT. This sequence joins TRBV7-9 and TRBJ1-4, with 8 nucleotides matching TRBD1. The ends lost 0 bases at V and 7 bases at J; junction bases unmatched: 7. CDR3 length: 16 residues. Looked up from germline, CDR1 is SEHNR and CDR2 is FQNEAQ (reference sequence).

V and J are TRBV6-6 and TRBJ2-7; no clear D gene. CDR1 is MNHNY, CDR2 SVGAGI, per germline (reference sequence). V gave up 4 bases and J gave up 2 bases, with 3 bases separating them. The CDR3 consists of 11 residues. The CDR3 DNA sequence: TGTGCCAGCAGTTCGCCCTACGAGCAGTACTTC. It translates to CASSSPYEQYF.

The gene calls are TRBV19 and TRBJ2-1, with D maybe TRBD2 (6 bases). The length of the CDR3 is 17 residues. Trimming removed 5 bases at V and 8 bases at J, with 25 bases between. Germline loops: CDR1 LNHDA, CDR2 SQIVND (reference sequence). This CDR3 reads CASSSDSGTYTVHEQFF. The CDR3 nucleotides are TGTGCCAGTAGTTCTGACTCCGGGACTTACACGGTCCATGAGCAGTTCTTC.

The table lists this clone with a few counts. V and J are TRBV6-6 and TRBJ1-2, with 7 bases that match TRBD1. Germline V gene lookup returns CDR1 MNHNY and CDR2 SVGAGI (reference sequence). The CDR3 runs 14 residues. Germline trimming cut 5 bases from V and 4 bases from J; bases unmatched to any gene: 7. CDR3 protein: CASSAQGDGYGYTF. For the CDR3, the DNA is TGTGCCAGCAGTGCCCAGGGGGACGGCTATGGCTACACCTTC.

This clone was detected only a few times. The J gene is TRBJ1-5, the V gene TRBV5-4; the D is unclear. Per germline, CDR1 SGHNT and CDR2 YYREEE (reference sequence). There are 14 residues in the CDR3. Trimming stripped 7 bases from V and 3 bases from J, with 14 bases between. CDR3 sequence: CASDPSPNNQPQHF. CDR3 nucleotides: TGTGCCAGCGACCCCTCACCCAACAATCAGCCCCAGCATTTT.

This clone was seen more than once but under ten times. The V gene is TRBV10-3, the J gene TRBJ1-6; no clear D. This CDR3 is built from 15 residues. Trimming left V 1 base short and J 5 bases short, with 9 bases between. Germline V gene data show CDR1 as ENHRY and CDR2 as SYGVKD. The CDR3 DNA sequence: TGTGCCATCAGTGAGTTTGAACCAAATAATTCACCCCTCCACTTT. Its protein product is CAISEFEPNNSPLHF.

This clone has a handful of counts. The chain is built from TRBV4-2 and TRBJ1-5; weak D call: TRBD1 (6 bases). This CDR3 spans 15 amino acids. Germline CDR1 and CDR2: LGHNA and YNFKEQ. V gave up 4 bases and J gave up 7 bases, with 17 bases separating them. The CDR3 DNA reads TGTGCCAGCAGCCCCCTTGAAGGGGGTGTACAGCCCCAGCATTTT. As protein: CASSPLEGGVQPQHF.

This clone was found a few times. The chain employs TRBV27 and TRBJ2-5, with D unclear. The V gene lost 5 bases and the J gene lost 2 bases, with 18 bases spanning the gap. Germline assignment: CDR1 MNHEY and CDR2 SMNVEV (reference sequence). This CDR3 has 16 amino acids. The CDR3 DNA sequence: TGTGCCAGCAGTCCATTGACCGGAGACCTTCAAGAGACCCAGTACTTC. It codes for CASSPLTGDLQETQYF.

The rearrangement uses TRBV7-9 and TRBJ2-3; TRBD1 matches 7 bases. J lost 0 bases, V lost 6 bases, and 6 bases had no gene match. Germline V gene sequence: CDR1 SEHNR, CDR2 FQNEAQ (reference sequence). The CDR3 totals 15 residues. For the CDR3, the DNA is TGTGCCAGCAGTACCGGGACAGCTAGCACAGATACGCAGTATTTT. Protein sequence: CASSTGTASTDTQYF.

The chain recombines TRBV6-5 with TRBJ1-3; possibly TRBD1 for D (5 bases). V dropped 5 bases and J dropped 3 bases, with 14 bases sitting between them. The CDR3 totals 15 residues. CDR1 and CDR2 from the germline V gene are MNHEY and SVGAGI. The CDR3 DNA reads TGTGCCAGCAGTCTATCACAGGATTTTGGAAACACCATATATTTT. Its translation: CASSLSQDFGNTIYF.

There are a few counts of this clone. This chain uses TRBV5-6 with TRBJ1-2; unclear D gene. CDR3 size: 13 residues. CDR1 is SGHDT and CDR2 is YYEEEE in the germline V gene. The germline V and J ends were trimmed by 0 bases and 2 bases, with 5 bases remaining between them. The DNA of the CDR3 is TGTGCCAGCAGCTTGGGAGGGAACTATGGCTACACCTTC. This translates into CASSLGGNYGYTF.

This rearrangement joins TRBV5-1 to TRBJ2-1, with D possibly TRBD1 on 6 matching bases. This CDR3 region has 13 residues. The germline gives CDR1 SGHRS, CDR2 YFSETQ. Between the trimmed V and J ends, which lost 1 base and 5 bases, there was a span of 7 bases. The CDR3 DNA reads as TGCGCCAGCAGCTTGTACAGGGACAATGAGCAGTTCTTC. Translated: CASSLYRDNEQFF.

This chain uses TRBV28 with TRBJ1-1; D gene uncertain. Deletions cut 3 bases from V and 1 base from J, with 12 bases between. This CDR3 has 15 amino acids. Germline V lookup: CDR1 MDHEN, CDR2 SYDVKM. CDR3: CASSFQRPANTEAFF. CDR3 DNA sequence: TGTGCCAGCAGTTTCCAAAGGCCCGCGAACACTGAAGCTTTCTTT. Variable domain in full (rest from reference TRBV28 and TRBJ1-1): DVKVTQSSRYLVKRTGEKVFLECVQDMDHENMFWYRQDPGLGLRLIYFSYDVKMKEKGDIPEGYSVSREKKERFSLILESASTNQTSMYLCASSFQRPANTEAFFGQGTRLTVV.